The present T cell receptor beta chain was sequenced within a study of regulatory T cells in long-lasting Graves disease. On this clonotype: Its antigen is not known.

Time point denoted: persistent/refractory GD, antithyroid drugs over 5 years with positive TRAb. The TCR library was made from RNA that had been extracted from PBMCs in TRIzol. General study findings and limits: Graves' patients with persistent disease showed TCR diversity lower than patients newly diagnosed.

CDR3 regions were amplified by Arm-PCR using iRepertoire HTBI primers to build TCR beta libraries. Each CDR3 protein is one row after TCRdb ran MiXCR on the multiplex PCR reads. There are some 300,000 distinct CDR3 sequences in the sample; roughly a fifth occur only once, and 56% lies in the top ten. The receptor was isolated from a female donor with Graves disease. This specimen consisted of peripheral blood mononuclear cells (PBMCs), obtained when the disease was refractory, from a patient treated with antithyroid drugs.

For the CDR3, the DNA is TGTGCCATCGGCGCCGGGGGAGCGGCAGATACGCAGTATTTT. Its translation: CAIGAGGAADTQYF. The chain recombines TRBV10-3 with TRBJ2-3; TRBD2 might be the D (6 bases). This CDR3 is 14 amino acids long. Deletions cut 8 bases from V and 4 bases from J, with 16 bases between. The germline gives CDR1 ENHRY, CDR2 SYGVKD.